This entry lists 11 T cell receptor beta chains sequenced from one sample in a study of blood T cell repertoires in COVID-19. Profiling relied on immunoSEQ multiplex PCR, and the TCRdb table lists in-frame clones only, not all of them. In the table there are roughly 150,000 clones, 86% of which are singletons. Sequenced input: peripheral blood. These receptors came from a woman in her 70s with acute or convalescent COVID-19.

The rearrangement joins TRBV27 to TRBJ1-5, with D unresolved. V was cut by 3 bases and J by 2 bases, with 5 bases left in between. There are 13 residues in the CDR3. The germline gives CDR1 MNHEY, CDR2 SMNVEV (reference sequence). The CDR3 DNA reads TGTGCCAGCAGTTTTAATGGCAATCAGCCCCAGCATTTT. This encodes CASSFNGNQPQHF.

V is TRBV4-3 and J is TRBJ1-4; D remains ambiguous. Trimming left V 0 bases short and J 8 bases short, with 31 bases between. Germline CDR1 is LGHNA and CDR2 is YSLEER. This CDR3 has 21 residues. Here the CDR3 reads CASSQDGRRMRVESVAEKLFF. As DNA, the CDR3 is TGCGCCAGCAGCCAAGATGGACGCCGGATGCGGGTCGAGTCGGTAGCGGAAAAACTGTTTTTT.

This chain links TRBV7-2 with TRBJ2-7, with D tentatively TRBD2 (7 bases). The CDR3 covers 16 residues. In germline, CDR1 is SGHTA, CDR2 FQGNSA. Trimming stripped 1 base from V and 3 bases from J, with 16 bases between. CDR3 residues: CASSLGGGGQIYEQYF. As DNA, the CDR3 is TGTGCCAGCAGCTTAGGGGGCGGGGGACAAATCTACGAGCAGTACTTC.

The chain combines TRBV7-9 with TRBJ1-2; 8 bases align to TRBD1. The CDR3 spans 16 residues. Germline assignment: CDR1 SEHNR and CDR2 FQNEAQ (reference sequence). The V segment lost 3 bases and the J segment 2 bases; nucleotides outside the gene matches: 8. The CDR3 loop is CASSFIRGQGNYGYTF. DNA of the CDR3: TGTGCCAGCAGCTTCATTCGAGGACAGGGAAACTATGGCTACACCTTC.

This clone appeared once. The same CDR3 also results from other DNA sequences found in this sample. V and J are TRBV12-3 or TRBV12-4 and TRBJ2-1; TRBD1 is a possible D gene (6 bases). The CDR3 contains 12 residues. V lost 6 bases to trimming and J lost 4 bases, with 7 bases between them. CDR3 sequence (DNA): TGTGCCAGCAGAGGACAGTACAATGAGCAGTTCTTC. As protein: CASRGQYNEQFF.

The chain recombines TRBV24-1 with TRBJ1-2, with D perhaps matching TRBD1 (6 bases). The germline V and J ends were trimmed by 4 bases and 4 bases, with 12 bases remaining between them. Germline CDR1 and CDR2: KGHDR and SFDVKD. There are 14 residues in the CDR3. CDR3 in DNA: TGTGCCACCAGTGACCGCCAGGGGACCTATGGCTACACCTTC. Its translation: CATSDRQGTYGYTF.

This chain uses TRBV5-1 with TRBJ1-6, with 10 bases fitting TRBD1. CDR3 length: 19 amino acids. The germline CDR1 and CDR2 sequences are SGHRS and YFSETQ. V was clipped by 1 base and J by 0 bases; unmatched bases: 7. The CDR3 coding sequence is TGCGCCAGCAGCTTGCGGGACAGGGGCTCGGGCTCCTATAATTCACCCCTCCACTTT. It encodes CASSLRDRGSGSYNSPLHF.

This clone appeared once. The chain joins TRBV4-2 to TRBJ2-7, with 10 bases aligning to TRBD2. This CDR3 spans 18 amino acids. V dropped 2 bases and J dropped 5; count of bases not matched to a gene: 15. Germline values: CDR1 LGHNA, CDR2 YNFKEQ. CDR3 DNA: TGTGCCAGCAGCCAAAAGAGCGGGGGGGCGTACCATACGGACGAGCAGTACTTC. Amino acids: CASSQKSGGAYHTDEQYF.

The chain recombines TRBV7-2 with TRBJ1-5; 10 nucleotides agree with TRBD1. Germline V gene sequence: CDR1 SGHTA, CDR2 FQGNSA. J was trimmed by 0 bases and V by 5 bases; bases with no gene match: 7. This CDR3 is 17 amino acids long. In nucleotides, the CDR3 is TGTGCCAGCAGCCTCGGGACAGGGGCTTATAGCAATCAGCCCCAGCATTTT. Its protein product is CASSLGTGAYSNQPQHF.

The J gene is TRBJ1-1, the V gene TRBV30; D uncertain. The CDR3 has 13 amino acids. CDR1 is GTSNPN, CDR2 SVGIG, per germline (reference sequence). Trimming cost V 1 base and J 5 bases, with 11 bases left between them. The CDR3 coding sequence is TGTGCCTGGAGTGCCCAGTTGGAGACTGAAGCTTTCTTT. Amino acid sequence: CAWSAQLETEAFF.

The chain is built from TRBV19 and TRBJ2-7; perhaps TRBD2 as D (6 bases). Trimming removed 4 bases at V and 2 bases at J, with 12 bases between. CDR1 is LNHDA, CDR2 SQIVND, per germline (reference sequence). The CDR3 length is 14 residues. This CDR3 is CASSTGVPPYEQYF. The CDR3 bases are TGTGCCAGTAGTACGGGGGTCCCACCCTACGAGCAGTACTTC. The full variable domain, with the rest looked up from reference TRBV19 and TRBJ2-7, is DGGITQSPKYLFRKEGQNVTLSCEQNLNHDAMYWYRQDPGQGLRLIYYSQIVNDFQKGDIAEGYSVSREKKESFPLTVTSAQKNPTAFYLCASSTGVPPYEQYFGPGTRLTVT.